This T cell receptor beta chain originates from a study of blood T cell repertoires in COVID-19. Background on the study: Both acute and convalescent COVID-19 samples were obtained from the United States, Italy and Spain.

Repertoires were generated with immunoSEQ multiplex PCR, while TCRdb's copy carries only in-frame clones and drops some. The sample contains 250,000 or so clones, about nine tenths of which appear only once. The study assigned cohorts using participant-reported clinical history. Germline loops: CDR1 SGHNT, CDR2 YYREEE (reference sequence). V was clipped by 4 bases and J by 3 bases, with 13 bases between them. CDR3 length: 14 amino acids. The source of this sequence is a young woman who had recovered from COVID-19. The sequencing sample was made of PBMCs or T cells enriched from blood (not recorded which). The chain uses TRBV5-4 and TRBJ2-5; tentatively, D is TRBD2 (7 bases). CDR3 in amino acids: CASSHGGLKETQYF. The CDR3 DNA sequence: TGTGCCAGCAGCCACGGGGGGCTTAAAGAGACCCAGTACTTC.